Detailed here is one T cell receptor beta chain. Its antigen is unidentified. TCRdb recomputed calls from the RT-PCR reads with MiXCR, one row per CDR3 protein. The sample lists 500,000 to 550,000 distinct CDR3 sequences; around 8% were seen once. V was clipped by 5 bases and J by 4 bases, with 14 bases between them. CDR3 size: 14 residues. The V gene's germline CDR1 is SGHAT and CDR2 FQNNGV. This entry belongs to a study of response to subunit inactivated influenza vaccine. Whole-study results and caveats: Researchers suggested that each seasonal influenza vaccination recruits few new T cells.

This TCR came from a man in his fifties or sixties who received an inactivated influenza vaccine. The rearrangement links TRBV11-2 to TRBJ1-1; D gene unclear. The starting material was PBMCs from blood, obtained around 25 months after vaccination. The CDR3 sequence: CASSPFLGGTEAFF. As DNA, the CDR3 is TGTGCCAGCAGCCCGTTCTTGGGTGGCACTGAAGCTTTCTTT.